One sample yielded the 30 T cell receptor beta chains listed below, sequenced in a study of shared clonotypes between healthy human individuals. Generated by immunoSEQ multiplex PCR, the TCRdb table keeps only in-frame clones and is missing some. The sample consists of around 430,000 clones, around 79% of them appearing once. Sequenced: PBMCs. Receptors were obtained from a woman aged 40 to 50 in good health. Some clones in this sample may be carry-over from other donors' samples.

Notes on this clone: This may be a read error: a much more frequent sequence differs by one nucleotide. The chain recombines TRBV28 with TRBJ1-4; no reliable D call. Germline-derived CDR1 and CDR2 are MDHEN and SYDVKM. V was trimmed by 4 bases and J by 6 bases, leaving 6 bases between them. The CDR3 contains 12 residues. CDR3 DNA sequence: TGTGCCAGCAGTTCCGGGGATGAAAAACTGTTTTTT. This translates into CASSSGDEKLFF.

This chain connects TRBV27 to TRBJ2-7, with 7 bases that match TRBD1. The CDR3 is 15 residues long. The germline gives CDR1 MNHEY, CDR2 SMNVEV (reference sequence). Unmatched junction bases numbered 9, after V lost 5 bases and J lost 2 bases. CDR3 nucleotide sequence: TGTGCCAGCAGTGTAGGGACAGCTAACACCTACGAGCAGTACTTC. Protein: CASSVGTANTYEQYF.

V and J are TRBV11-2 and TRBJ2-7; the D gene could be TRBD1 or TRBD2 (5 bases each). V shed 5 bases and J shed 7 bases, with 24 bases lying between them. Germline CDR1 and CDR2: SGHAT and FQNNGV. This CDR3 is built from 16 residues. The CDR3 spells CASSRDVLPLSREQYF. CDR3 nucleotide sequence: TGTGCCAGCAGCCGGGACGTCCTACCTCTCTCGCGGGAGCAGTACTTC.

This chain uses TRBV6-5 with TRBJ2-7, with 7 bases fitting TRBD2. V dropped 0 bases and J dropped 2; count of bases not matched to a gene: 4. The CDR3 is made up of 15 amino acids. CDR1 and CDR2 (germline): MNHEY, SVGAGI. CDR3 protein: CASSYSSLAAYEQYF. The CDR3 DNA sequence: TGTGCCAGCAGTTACTCGAGCCTAGCGGCCTACGAGCAGTACTTC.

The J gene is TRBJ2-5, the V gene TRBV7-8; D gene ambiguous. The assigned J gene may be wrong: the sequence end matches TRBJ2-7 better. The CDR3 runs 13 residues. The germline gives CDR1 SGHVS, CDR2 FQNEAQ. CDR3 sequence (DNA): TGTGCCAGCAGCTTAGGAGGCTTCTACGAGCAGTACTTC. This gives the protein CASSLGGFYEQYF.

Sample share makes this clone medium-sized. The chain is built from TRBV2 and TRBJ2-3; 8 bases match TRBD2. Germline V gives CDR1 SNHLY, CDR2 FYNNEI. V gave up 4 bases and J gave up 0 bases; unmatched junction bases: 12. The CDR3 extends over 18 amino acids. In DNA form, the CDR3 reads TGTGCCAGCAGTGGCCCTACTAGCGGAGACTCTAGCACAGATACGCAGTATTTT. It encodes CASSGPTSGDSSTDTQYF.

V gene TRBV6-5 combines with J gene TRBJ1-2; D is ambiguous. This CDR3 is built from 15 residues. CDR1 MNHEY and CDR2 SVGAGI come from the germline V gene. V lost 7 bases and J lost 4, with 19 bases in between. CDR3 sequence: CASTPGWTRGYGYTF. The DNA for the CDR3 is TGTGCCAGCACCCCCGGTTGGACCCGCGGCTATGGCTACACCTTC.

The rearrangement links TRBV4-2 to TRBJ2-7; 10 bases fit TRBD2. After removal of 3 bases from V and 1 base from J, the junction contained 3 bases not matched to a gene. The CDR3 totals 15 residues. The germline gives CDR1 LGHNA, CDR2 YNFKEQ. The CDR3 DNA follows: TGTGCCAGCAGCCAGTTAGCGGGGGGTTCCTACGAGCAGTACTTC. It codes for CASSQLAGGSYEQYF.

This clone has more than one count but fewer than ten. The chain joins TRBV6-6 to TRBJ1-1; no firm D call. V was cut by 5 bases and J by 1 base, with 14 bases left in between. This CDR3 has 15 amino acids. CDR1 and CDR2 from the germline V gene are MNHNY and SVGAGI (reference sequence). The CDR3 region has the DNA TGTGCCAGCAGTACGAGGGAGGGAGGGAACACTGAAGCTTTCTTT. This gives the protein CASSTREGGNTEAFF.

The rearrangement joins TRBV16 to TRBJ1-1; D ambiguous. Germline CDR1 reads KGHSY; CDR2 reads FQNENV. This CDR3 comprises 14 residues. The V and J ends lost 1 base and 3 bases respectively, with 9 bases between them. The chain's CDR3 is CASSQYRLDTEAFF. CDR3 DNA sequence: TGTGCCAGCAGCCAATACCGGTTGGACACTGAAGCTTTCTTT.

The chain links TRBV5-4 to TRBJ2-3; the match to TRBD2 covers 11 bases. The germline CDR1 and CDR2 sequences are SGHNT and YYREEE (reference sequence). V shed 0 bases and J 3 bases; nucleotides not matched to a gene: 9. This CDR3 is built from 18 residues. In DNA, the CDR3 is TGTGCCAGCAGCTTGGCTCTTAGCGGGAGGGCCGGAACAGATACGCAGTATTTT. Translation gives CASSLALSGRAGTDTQYF.

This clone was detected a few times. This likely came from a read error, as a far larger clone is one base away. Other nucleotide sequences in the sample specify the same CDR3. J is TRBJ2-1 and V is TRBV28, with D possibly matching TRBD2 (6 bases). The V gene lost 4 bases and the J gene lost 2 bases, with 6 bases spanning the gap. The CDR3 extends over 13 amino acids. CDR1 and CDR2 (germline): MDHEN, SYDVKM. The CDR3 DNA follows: TGTGCCAGCAGTTCGGGAGCCTACAATGAGCAGTTCTTC. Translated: CASSSGAYNEQFF.

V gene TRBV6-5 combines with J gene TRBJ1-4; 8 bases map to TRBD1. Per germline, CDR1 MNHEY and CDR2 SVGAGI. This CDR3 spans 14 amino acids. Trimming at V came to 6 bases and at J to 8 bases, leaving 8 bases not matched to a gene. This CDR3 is CASREDRVAEKLFF. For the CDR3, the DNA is TGTGCCAGCAGAGAGGACAGGGTGGCCGAAAAACTGTTTTTT.

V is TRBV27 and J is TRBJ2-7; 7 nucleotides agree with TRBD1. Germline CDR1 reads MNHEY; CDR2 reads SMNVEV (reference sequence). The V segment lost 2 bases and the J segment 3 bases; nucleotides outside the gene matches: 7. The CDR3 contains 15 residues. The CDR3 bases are TGTGCCAGCAGTTTAAGGGGGCTAACTTTCTACGAGCAGTACTTC. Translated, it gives CASSLRGLTFYEQYF.

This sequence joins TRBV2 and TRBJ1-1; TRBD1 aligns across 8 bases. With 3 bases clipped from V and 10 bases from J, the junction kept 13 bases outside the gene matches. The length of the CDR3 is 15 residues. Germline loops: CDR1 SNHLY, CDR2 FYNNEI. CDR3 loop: CASSDADRGTPGAFF. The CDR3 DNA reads TGTGCCAGCAGTGACGCAGACAGGGGTACCCCTGGAGCTTTCTTT.

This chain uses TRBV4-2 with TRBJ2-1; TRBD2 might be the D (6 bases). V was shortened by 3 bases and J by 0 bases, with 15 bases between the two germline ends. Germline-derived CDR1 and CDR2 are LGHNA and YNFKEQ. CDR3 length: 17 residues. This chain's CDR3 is CASSQEGFGYSYNEQFF. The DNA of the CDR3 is TGTGCCAGCAGCCAGGAGGGCTTCGGGTACTCCTACAATGAGCAGTTCTTC.

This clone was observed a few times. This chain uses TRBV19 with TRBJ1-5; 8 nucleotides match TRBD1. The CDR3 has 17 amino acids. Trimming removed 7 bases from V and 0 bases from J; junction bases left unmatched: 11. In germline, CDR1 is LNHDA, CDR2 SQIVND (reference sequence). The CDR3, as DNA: TGTGCCAGTACACCCCAAGGACAGGGAATTAGCAATCAGCCCCAGCATTTT. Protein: CASTPQGQGISNQPQHF.

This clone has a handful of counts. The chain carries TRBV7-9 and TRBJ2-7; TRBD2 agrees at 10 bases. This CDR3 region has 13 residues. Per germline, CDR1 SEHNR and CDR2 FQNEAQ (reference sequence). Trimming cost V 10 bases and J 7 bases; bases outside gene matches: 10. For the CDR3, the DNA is TGTGCCATCGAAGCTATAGCGGGAGGTGAGCAGTACTTC. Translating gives CAIEAIAGGEQYF.

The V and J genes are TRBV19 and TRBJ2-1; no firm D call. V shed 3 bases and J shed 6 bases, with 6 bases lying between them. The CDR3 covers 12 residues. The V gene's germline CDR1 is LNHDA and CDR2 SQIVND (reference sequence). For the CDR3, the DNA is TGTGCCAGTAGTATGCGTTTCAATGAGCAGTTCTTC. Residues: CASSMRFNEQFF.

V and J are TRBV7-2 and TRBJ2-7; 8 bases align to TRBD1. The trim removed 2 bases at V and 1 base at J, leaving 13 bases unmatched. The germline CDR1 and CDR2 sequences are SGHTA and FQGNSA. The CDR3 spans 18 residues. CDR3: CASSLLGTGASSSYEQYF. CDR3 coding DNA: TGTGCCAGCAGCTTACTAGGGACAGGCGCCTCTTCTTCCTACGAGCAGTACTTC. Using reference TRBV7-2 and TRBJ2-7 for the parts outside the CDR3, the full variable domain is GAGVSQSPSNKVTEKGKDVELRCDPISGHTALYWYRQSLGQGLEFLIYFQGNSAPDKSGLPSDRFSAERTGGSVSTLTIQRTQQEDSAVYLCASSLLGTGASSSYEQYFGPGTRLTVT.

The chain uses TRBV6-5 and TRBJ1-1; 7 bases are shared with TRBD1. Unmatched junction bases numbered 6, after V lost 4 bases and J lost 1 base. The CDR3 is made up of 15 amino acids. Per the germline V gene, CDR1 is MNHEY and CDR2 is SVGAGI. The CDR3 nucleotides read TGTGCCAGCAGTTCCGGGACAGAATGGAACACTGAAGCTTTCTTT. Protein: CASSSGTEWNTEAFF.

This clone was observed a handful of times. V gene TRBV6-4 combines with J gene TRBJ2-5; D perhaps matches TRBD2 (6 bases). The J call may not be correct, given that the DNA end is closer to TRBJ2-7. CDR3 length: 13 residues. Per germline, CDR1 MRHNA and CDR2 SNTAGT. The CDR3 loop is CASSDTPEGEQYF. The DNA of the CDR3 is TGTGCCAGCAGTGACACCCCGGAGGGCGAGCAGTACTTC.

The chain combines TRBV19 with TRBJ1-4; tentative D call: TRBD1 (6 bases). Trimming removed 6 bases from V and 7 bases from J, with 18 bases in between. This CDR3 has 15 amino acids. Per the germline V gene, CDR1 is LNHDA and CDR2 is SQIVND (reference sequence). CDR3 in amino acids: CASRPLNRVSEKLFF. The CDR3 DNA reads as TGTGCCAGTAGACCCCTGAACAGGGTCAGTGAAAAACTGTTTTTT.

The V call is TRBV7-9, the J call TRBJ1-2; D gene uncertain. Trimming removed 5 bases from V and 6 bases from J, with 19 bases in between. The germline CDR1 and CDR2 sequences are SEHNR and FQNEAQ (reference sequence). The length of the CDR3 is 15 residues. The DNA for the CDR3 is TGTGCCAGCAGCCCGAGGGCCCTCCTAGGTGATGGCTACACCTTC. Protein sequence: CASSPRALLGDGYTF.

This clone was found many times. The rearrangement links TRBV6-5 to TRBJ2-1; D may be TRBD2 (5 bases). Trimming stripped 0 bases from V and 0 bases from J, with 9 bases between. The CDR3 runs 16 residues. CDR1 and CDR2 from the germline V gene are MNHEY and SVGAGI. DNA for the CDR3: TGTGCCAGCAGTTACTCGGGCGGAGGCTCCTACAATGAGCAGTTCTTC. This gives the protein CASSYSGGGSYNEQFF.

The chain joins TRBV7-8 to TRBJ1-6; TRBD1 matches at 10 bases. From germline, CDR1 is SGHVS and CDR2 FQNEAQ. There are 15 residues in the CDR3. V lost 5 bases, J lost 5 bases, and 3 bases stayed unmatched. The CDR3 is CASSPGTGDNSPLHF. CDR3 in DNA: TGTGCCAGCAGCCCCGGGACAGGGGATAATTCACCCCTCCACTTT.

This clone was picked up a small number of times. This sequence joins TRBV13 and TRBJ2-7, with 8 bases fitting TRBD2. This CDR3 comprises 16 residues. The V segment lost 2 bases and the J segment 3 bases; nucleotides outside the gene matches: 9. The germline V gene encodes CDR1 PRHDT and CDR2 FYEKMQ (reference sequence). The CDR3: CASSLTFGRDYYEQYF. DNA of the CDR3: TGTGCCAGCAGCTTAACCTTCGGGAGGGATTACTACGAGCAGTACTTC.

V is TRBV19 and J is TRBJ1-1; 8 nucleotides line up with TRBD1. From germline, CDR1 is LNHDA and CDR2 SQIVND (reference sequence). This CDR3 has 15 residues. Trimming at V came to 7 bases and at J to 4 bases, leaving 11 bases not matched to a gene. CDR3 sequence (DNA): TGTGCCAGTACCTACTCGGACAGGGCAAGCACTGAAGCTTTCTTT. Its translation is CASTYSDRASTEAFF.

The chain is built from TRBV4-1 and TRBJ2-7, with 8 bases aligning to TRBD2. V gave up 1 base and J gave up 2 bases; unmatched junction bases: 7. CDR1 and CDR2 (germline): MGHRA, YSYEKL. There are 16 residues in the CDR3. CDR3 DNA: TGCGCCAGCAGCCAAGCGGCCCTCGGGAGGGCCTACGAGCAGTACTTC. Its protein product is CASSQAALGRAYEQYF.

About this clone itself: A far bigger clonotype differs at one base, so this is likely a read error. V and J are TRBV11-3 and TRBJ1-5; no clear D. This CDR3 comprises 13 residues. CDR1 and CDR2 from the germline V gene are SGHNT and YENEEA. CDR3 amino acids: CAGSRFSNQPQHF. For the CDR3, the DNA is TGTGCCGGCAGCAGATTTAGCAATCAGCCCCAGCATTTT.